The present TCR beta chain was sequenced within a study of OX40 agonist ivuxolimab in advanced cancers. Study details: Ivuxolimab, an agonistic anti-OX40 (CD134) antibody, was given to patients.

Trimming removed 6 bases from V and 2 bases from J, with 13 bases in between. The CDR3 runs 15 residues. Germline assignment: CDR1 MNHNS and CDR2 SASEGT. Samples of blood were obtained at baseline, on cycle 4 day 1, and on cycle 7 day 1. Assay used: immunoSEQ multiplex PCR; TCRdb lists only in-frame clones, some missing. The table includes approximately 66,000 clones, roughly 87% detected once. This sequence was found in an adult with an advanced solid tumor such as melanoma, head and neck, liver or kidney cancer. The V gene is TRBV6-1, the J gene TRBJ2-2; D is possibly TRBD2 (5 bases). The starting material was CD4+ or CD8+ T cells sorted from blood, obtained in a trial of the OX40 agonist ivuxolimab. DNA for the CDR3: TGTGCCAGCAGGGGAGCTGATCTAAACACCGGGGAGCTGTTTTTT. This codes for CASRGADLNTGELFF.